Below are 14 T cell receptor beta chains sequenced from a single sample in a study of molecular identifiers for immune sequencing clone quantification. Each CDR3 protein is one row after TCRdb ran MiXCR on the PCR reads. This sample has over 300,000 distinct CDR3 sequences, with about a quarter found just once. The material sequenced was naive CD8+ T cells from blood, with Jurkat cell RNA spiked in. Sample subset: FACS-sorted CD8+CD4-CCR7+CD45RA+ naive T cells. The receptors come from a human donor in good health. Some libraries in this study had Jurkat cell RNA spiked in.

With regard to this clonotype: It may be a read error: a sequence one base away is much more abundant. The chain combines TRBV7-2 with TRBJ2-5; D tentatively reads TRBD1 or TRBD2 (5 bases each). The CDR3 has 14 amino acids. V shed 8 bases and J shed 7 bases, with 20 bases lying between them. Germline V gene data show CDR1 as SGHTA and CDR2 as FQGNSA. CDR3: CASSRGDFTATQYF. The CDR3 DNA reads as TGTGCCAGCTCGAGGGGCGACTTTACGGCGACCCAGTACTTC.

This clonotype was recorded at least ten times. The J gene is TRBJ2-7, the V gene TRBV7-9, with D perhaps matching TRBD1 (5 bases). This CDR3 is 15 amino acids long. The V end was cut by 5 bases, the J end by 5 bases, with 19 bases between. Germline values: CDR1 SEHNR, CDR2 FQNEAQ (reference sequence). The CDR3 here is CASSPVGPQDDEQYF. The DNA of the CDR3 is TGTGCCAGCAGCCCAGTGGGGCCCCAGGACGACGAGCAGTACTTC. Based on the CDR3 plus reference TRBV7-9 and TRBJ2-7, the full variable domain is DTGVSQNPRHKITKRGQNVTFRCDPISEHNRLYWYRQTLGQGPEFLTYFQNEAQLEKSRLLSDRFSAERPKGSFSTLEIQRTEQGDSAMYLCASSPVGPQDDEQYFGPGTRLTVT.

This clonotype has a count of ten or more. The rearrangement uses TRBV7-6 and TRBJ2-3; D is perhaps TRBD1 (6 bases). The CDR3 has 15 residues. V was pared by 5 bases and J by 3 bases, with 15 bases between. The germline CDR1 and CDR2 sequences are SGHVS and FNYEAQ. The CDR3 protein is CASSPGTSRTDTQYF. CDR3 bases: TGTGCCAGCAGCCCTGGGACAAGCCGTACAGATACGCAGTATTTT.

As regards this clonotype: A much larger clone differs from this one at a single base, so this may be a read error. The V call is TRBV30, the J call TRBJ1-5; D unclear. V was trimmed by 5 bases and J by 0 bases, leaving 14 bases between them. CDR1 and CDR2 from the germline V gene are GTSNPN and SVGIG (reference sequence). The CDR3 totals 15 residues. CDR3 nucleotide sequence: TGTGCCTGGGGTAACGGGTCGCATAGCAATCAGCCCCAGCATTTT. This gives the protein CAWGNGSHSNQPQHF.

Points on this clonotype: One end of the junction is discordant with germline, which a read error may explain. The genes are TRBV6-6 and TRBJ2-7, with D possibly being TRBD1 (5 bases). Germline loops: CDR1 MNHNY, CDR2 SVGAGI (reference sequence). The CDR3 runs 14 residues. DNA of the CDR3: TGTGCCAGCAGTTACGACAGTGGGCTTTCCGCGCCGTCCTTC. Amino acid sequence: CASSYDSGLSAPSF.

The gene calls are TRBV7-6 and TRBJ2-3; 9 nucleotides align to TRBD2. J was trimmed by 0 bases and V by 3 bases; bases with no gene match: 13. The CDR3 is 19 amino acids. Germline V gives CDR1 SGHVS, CDR2 FNYEAQ. CDR3 sequence (DNA): TGTGCCAGCAGCTTTTTGGTGCGGGAGGGCCCCTTAAGCACAGATACGCAGTATTTT. Translated: CASSFLVREGPLSTDTQYF.

The chain joins TRBV13 to TRBJ2-2; D is unresolved. The CDR3 totals 14 residues. V shed 2 bases and J shed 5 bases, with 9 bases lying between them. In germline, CDR1 is PRHDT, CDR2 FYEKMQ (reference sequence). CDR3 bases: TGTGCCAGCAGCTTAAAAGGGTATACCGGGGAGCTGTTTTTT. Its translation is CASSLKGYTGELFF.

This clonotype appeared many times. The chain couples TRBV20-1 to TRBJ2-5, with D possibly TRBD2 on 6 matching bases. Per germline, CDR1 DFQATT and CDR2 SNEGSKA (reference sequence). The CDR3 covers 13 residues. V was pared by 7 bases and J by 1 base, with 13 bases between. CDR3 sequence (DNA): TGCAGTGTTGGTAGCGGCCTCCAAGAGACCCAGTACTTC. Residues: CSVGSGLQETQYF.

This clonotype showed up many times. The J gene is TRBJ2-7, the V gene TRBV7-9, with TRBD1 as a possible D gene (6 bases). This CDR3 spans 14 amino acids. Trimming took off 5 bases at V and 0 bases at J, with 11 bases between the two ends. CDR1 is SEHNR and CDR2 is FQNEAQ in the germline V gene (reference sequence). The CDR3 loop is CASSGTGSSYEQYF. The CDR3 DNA sequence: TGTGCCAGCAGCGGCACAGGGAGCTCCTACGAGCAGTACTTC.

In this sample, this clonotype turned up many times. V and J are TRBV3-1 and TRBJ2-2; 9 bases fit TRBD2. The CDR3 runs 15 residues. Trimming at V came to 2 bases and at J to 7 bases, leaving 5 bases not matched to a gene. Germline V gene lookup returns CDR1 LGHDT and CDR2 YNNKEL (reference sequence). The CDR3 sequence is CASSQLASGDGELFF. CDR3 DNA: TGTGCCAGCAGCCAATTGGCTAGCGGGGACGGGGAGCTGTTTTTT. The full variable domain, rest sourced from reference TRBV3-1 and TRBJ2-2, is DTAVSQTPKYLVTQMGNDKSIKCEQNLGHDTMYWYKQDSKKFLKIMFSYNNKELIINETVPNRFSPKSPDKAHLNLHINSLELGDSAVYFCASSQLASGDGELFFGEGSRLTVL.

At least ten counts were recorded for this clonotype. The rearrangement joins TRBV7-6 to TRBJ1-4; D ambiguous. Germline values: CDR1 SGHVS, CDR2 FNYEAQ. This CDR3 comprises 15 residues. Trimming took 1 base from V and 0 from J, leaving 6 bases between them. The CDR3 sequence: CASSLEGATNEKLFF. The CDR3 DNA reads as TGTGCCAGCAGCTTAGAGGGAGCAACTAATGAAAAACTGTTTTTT.

This clonotype showed up many times. The genes are TRBV5-6 and TRBJ2-3; D uncertain. Germline CDR1 reads SGHDT; CDR2 reads YYEEEE. This CDR3 has 12 amino acids. Trimming removed 1 base at V and 6 bases at J, with 6 bases between. The CDR3 loop reads CASSLRPDTQYF. The CDR3, as DNA: TGTGCCAGCAGCTTGCGACCGGATACGCAGTATTTT.

The V call is TRBV6-2 or TRBV6-3, the J call TRBJ2-4; D may be TRBD2 (5 bases). Trimming removed 5 bases from V and 4 bases from J, with 15 bases in between. The germline V gene encodes CDR1 MNHEY and CDR2 SVGEGT. The CDR3 sequence is 15 residues long. CDR3 nucleotide sequence: TGTGCCAGCAGTGGAGTGGAGGACGGGAAAAACATTCAGTACTTC. As protein: CASSGVEDGKNIQYF.

At least ten counts were recorded for this clonotype. The chain is built from TRBV4-3 and TRBJ1-5, with D perhaps TRBD1 (6 bases). V was clipped by 3 bases and J by 4 bases, with 16 bases between them. The CDR3 totals 16 residues. Germline V gene sequence: CDR1 LGHNA, CDR2 YSLEER. CDR3 sequence: CASSHRIPRGNQPQHF. The CDR3 DNA sequence: TGCGCCAGCAGCCATAGAATTCCTAGGGGGAATCAGCCCCAGCATTTT.